A single sample is the source of the 4 T cell receptor beta chains below, sequenced in a study of shared clonotypes between healthy human individuals. Using immunoSEQ multiplex PCR, the repertoire was profiled, and TCRdb retains in-frame clones only, with some absent. This table has roughly 1 million clones, approximately 68% appearing once. Sample: memory CD4+ T cells sorted from blood. Described subset: CD45RA-negative fraction. These receptors were taken from a man in his late teens or twenties in good health.

This clone showed up many times. The chain couples TRBV28 to TRBJ2-7; D is unclear. V lost 6 bases to trimming and J lost 9 bases, with 12 bases between them. Germline CDR1 reads MDHEN; CDR2 reads SYDVKM. The length of the CDR3 is 11 residues. CDR3 DNA sequence: TGTGCCAGCAGATACAGTGGGCGGCAGTACTTC. Its protein product is CASRYSGRQYF.

This clone showed up just a few times. The genes are TRBV30 and TRBJ1-1; 7 nucleotides match TRBD1. Germline values: CDR1 GTSNPN, CDR2 SVGIG (reference sequence). V lost 1 base and J lost 5; bases outside the gene matches: 7. The CDR3 consists of 14 residues. The CDR3 DNA is TGTGCCTGGAGTGGTGGGACAGTAGTTACTGAAGCTTTCTTT. Its protein is CAWSGGTVVTEAFF.

This clone is a singleton in its sample. The gene calls are TRBV2 and TRBJ2-3; D is unclear. The V end lost 6 bases, the J end lost 2 bases, and 9 bases lay between the germline ends. The CDR3 covers 13 residues. From germline, CDR1 is SNHLY and CDR2 FYNNEI. Here the CDR3 reads CASRWQTTDTQYF. For the CDR3, the DNA is TGTGCCAGCAGATGGCAAACCACAGATACGCAGTATTTT.

As for this clone: Within the sample, other DNA sequences also encode this same CDR3. This sequence joins TRBV27 and TRBJ2-1, with 12 positions matching TRBD2. The CDR3 length is 15 residues. The V gene's germline CDR1 is MNHEY and CDR2 SMNVEV (reference sequence). V trimming: 3 bases; J trimming: 9 bases; junction bases outside the gene matches: 6. CDR3 protein: CASSLRLAGGGEQFF. CDR3 DNA sequence: TGTGCCAGCAGTTTGCGTCTAGCGGGAGGGGGTGAGCAGTTCTTC.